The 9 T cell receptor beta chains listed next were all sequenced from one sample in a study of graft-versus-host responses after intestinal transplantation. Libraries were prepared by immunoSEQ multiplex PCR; TCRdb keeps only in-frame clonotypes and omits some of them. Among under 65,000 clones listed, about 94% were seen once. What these receptors recognize is not known. Source: unstimulated CD4+ T cells sorted from spleen or lymph node cells, taken before transplant. The source of these receptors is a human donor who was the organ donor for an intestinal transplant.

The chain uses TRBV27 and TRBJ1-2; a weak D match, TRBD1 (5 bases). CDR3 length: 14 residues. The V and J ends lost 4 bases and 4 bases respectively, with 13 bases between them. CDR1 and CDR2 from the germline V gene are MNHEY and SMNVEV (reference sequence). The CDR3 bases are TGTGCCAGCAGTTCCCTCCGGGGCCCCTATGGCTACACCTTC. Its protein is CASSSLRGPYGYTF.

This chain connects TRBV29-1 to TRBJ2-6; 7 bases line up with TRBD1. V dropped 7 bases and J dropped 5; count of bases not matched to a gene: 8. Germline CDR1 reads SQVTM; CDR2 reads ANQGSEA. This CDR3 comprises 14 residues. The CDR3 region is CSASTGVRANVLTF. CDR3 bases: TGCAGCGCCTCAACAGGGGTTAGGGCCAACGTCCTGACTTTC.

The V gene is TRBV6-5, the J gene TRBJ2-5; D is ambiguous. CDR3 size: 14 residues. CDR1 and CDR2 from the germline V gene are MNHEY and SVGAGI. V was trimmed by 5 bases and J by 1 base, leaving 11 bases between them. The CDR3 nucleotides are TGTGCCAGCAGTCCCGATTTGGCCCAAGAGACCCAGTACTTC. This translates into CASSPDLAQETQYF.

V is TRBV11-2 and J is TRBJ2-7, with D possibly TRBD2 on 7 matching bases. V was trimmed by 6 bases and J by 4 bases, leaving 13 bases between them. The CDR3 is made up of 13 amino acids. Germline CDR1 SGHAT, CDR2 FQNNGV. In nucleotides, the CDR3 is TGTGCCAGCAGAGAGAGGGGGGGATACGAGCAGTACTTC. This sequence encodes CASRERGGYEQYF.

CDR3 in amino acids: CAWSVTGQGAVGEFF. CDR3 nucleotide sequence: TGTGCCTGGAGTGTAACGGGACAGGGGGCTGTGGGAGAGTTCTTT. The chain couples TRBV30 to TRBJ1-1, with TRBD1 identical over 12 bases. The trim removed 0 bases at V and 14 bases at J, leaving 13 bases unmatched. The CDR3 is made up of 15 amino acids. Germline CDR1 reads GTSNPN; CDR2 reads SVGIG (reference sequence).

V gene TRBV21-1 combines with J gene TRBJ1-5. TRBV21-1 is reported as a pseudogene. This CDR3 spans 13 amino acids. CDR3 coding DNA: TGTGCCAGTTTCTGGGAAAGCAATCAGCCCCAGCATTTT. Amino acids: CASFWESNQPQHF.

The V and J genes are TRBV7-9 and TRBJ1-1; 7 bases fit TRBD1. The germline CDR1 and CDR2 sequences are SEHNR and FQNEAQ (reference sequence). This CDR3 region has 14 residues. After removal of 5 bases from V and 11 bases from J, the junction contained 14 bases not matched to a gene. The CDR3 loop reads CASSTRTGPAKAFF. The CDR3 nucleotides are TGTGCCAGCAGCACCCGGACAGGTCCTGCTAAGGCTTTCTTT.

CDR3 sequence reads: CSAAGEGEAFF. The CDR3 DNA follows: TGCAGTGCTGCAGGGGAAGGAGAAGCTTTCTTT. The chain carries TRBV20-1 and TRBJ1-1; the D gene is possibly TRBD1 (6 bases). The CDR3 loop spans 11 amino acids. Between the trimmed V and J ends, which lost 5 bases and 8 bases, there was a span of 12 bases. Germline CDR1 and CDR2: DFQATT and SNEGSKA (reference sequence).

V usage is TRBV5-4 and J usage is TRBJ1-1; 8 bases fit TRBD1. This CDR3 comprises 15 residues. V was pared by 3 bases and J by 0 bases, with 4 bases of the junction left unmatched. CDR1 and CDR2 from the germline V gene are SGHNT and YYREEE (reference sequence). The CDR3: CASSSGTGMNTEAFF. The CDR3 coding sequence is TGTGCCAGCAGCTCCGGGACAGGAATGAACACTGAAGCTTTCTTT.